The rows below give T cell receptor beta chains drawn from one sample of a study of immune characterization of retroperitoneal liposarcoma. MiXCR, run by TCRdb on the PCR reads, gives a single entry per CDR3 protein. Of under 20,000 distinct CDR3 sequences listed, around 40% were seen once; the top ten hold 6.5% to 9%. What was sequenced was blood. The receptors here all came from a male donor with retroperitoneal liposarcoma. CDR3s include the opening cysteine and the closing phenylalanine or tryptophan. Each record gives: CDR3 protein, CDR3 DNA, D gene, V gene, J gene, clone size. The D gene is left open where the match is weak. Some rows have no size entry. The others give once, few or many, or a class for an expanded clone.

cdr3_aa: CASSATRRDNEQYF; cdr3_nt: TGTGCCAGCAGCGCGACGAGGAGGGACAATGAGCAGTACTTC; d_call: .; v_call: TRBV7-6; j_call: TRBJ2-7; clone_size: many
cdr3_aa: CASSFTGIGETQYF; cdr3_nt: TGTGCCAGCAGTTTCACAGGGATTGGGGAGACCCAGTACTTC; d_call: .; v_call: TRBV12-3/TRBV12-4; j_call: TRBJ2-5; clone_size: .
cdr3_aa: CASRRGRQSIFTDTQYF; cdr3_nt: TGTGCCAGCAGGAGGGGGCGACAGAGCATATTCACAGATACGCAGTATTTT; d_call: TRBD1; v_call: TRBV6-6; j_call: TRBJ2-3; clone_size: .
cdr3_aa: CASRDFSREQYF; cdr3_nt: TGTGCCAGCAGAGACTTTAGCCGGGAGCAGTACTTC; d_call: .; v_call: TRBV6-1; j_call: TRBJ2-7; clone_size: once
cdr3_aa: CASSLAPSLLSSTDTQYF; cdr3_nt: TGTGCCAGCAGCTTAGCGCCGTCACTTCTCTCTAGCACAGATACGCAGTATTTT; d_call: .; v_call: TRBV7-2; j_call: TRBJ2-3; clone_size: .
cdr3_aa: CASSPPYFENTQYF; cdr3_nt: TGTGCCAGCAGTCCCCCTTACTTTGAAAATACGCAGTATTTT; d_call: .; v_call: TRBV28; j_call: TRBJ2-3; clone_size: once
cdr3_aa: CASRYTDTQYF; cdr3_nt: TGTGCCAGCAGGTACACAGATACGCAGTATTTT; d_call: .; v_call: TRBV6-1; j_call: TRBJ2-3; clone_size: few
cdr3_aa: CAGSGSRSSDTQYF; cdr3_nt: TGCGCCGGCAGTGGGTCGAGGAGTTCAGATACGCAGTATTTT; d_call: .; v_call: TRBV10-2; j_call: TRBJ2-3; clone_size: .
cdr3_aa: CASSKGQGILDTQYF; cdr3_nt: TGTGCCAGCAGTAAGGGACAGGGGATCTTAGATACGCAGTATTTT; d_call: TRBD1; v_call: TRBV6-1; j_call: TRBJ2-3; clone_size: many
cdr3_aa: CASNPGQINNEQFF; cdr3_nt: TGTGCCAGCAACCCGGGACAGATAAACAATGAGCAGTTCTTC; d_call: TRBD1; v_call: TRBV28; j_call: TRBJ2-1; clone_size: .
cdr3_aa: CASRTSGVGRETQYF; cdr3_nt: TGTGCCAGCAGGACGAGCGGAGTGGGGCGGGAGACCCAGTACTTC; d_call: .; v_call: TRBV27; j_call: TRBJ2-5; clone_size: .